The rows below give T cell receptor beta chains drawn from one sample of a study of blood T cell repertoires in COVID-19. The repertoire was sequenced with immunoSEQ multiplex PCR; TCRdb's copy has only in-frame clones and lacks some. Here the sample spans around 160,000 clones, about 83% being singletons. Sequencing was performed on peripheral blood. These receptor sequences come from a woman aged 70 to 79 with COVID-19, enrolled during active disease. Both conserved end residues are part of each CDR3. The D gene is left open where the match is weak. The listing skips clone size in some rows; elsewhere it reads once, few, many or a size class.

clone size: -
J gene: TRBJ2-3
V gene: TRBV11-2
D gene: -
CDR3 DNA: TGTGCCAGCAGCTTAGGGGGCGGGGTAGGCACAGATACGCAGTATTTT
CDR3 protein: CASSLGGGVGTDTQYF

clone size: -
J gene: TRBJ2-5
V gene: TRBV30
D gene: -
CDR3 DNA: TGTGCCTGGAGTTCTATGCCTGGACTCCAGTACTTC
CDR3 protein: CAWSSMPGLQYF

clone size: -
J gene: TRBJ2-7
V gene: TRBV10-3
D gene: -
CDR3 DNA: TGTGCCATCAGTGACCAGCGGTTCCCCTCCTACGAGCAGTACTTC
CDR3 protein: CAISDQRFPSYEQYF

clone size: -
J gene: TRBJ2-3
V gene: TRBV24-1
D gene: TRBD2
CDR3 DNA: TGTGCCACCAGTGATCCTGGGACTAGCGGGGGGGTCACAGATACGCAGTATTTT
CDR3 protein: CATSDPGTSGGVTDTQYF

clone size: -
J gene: TRBJ2-3
V gene: TRBV30
D gene: TRBD2
CDR3 DNA: TGTGCCTGGAGTGTTGCAGCGGGGTCTAGCACAGATACGCAGTATTTT
CDR3 protein: CAWSVAAGSSTDTQYF

clone size: -
J gene: TRBJ2-1
V gene: TRBV7-3
D gene: TRBD2
CDR3 DNA: TGTGCCAGCAGCCCGCAAGGGACTAGCGGGTATAATGAGCAGTTCTTC
CDR3 protein: CASSPQGTSGYNEQFF

clone size: once
J gene: TRBJ1-5
V gene: TRBV27
D gene: TRBD1
CDR3 DNA: TGTGCCAGCAGTTCGACCCTACAGGGGTGGGATCAGCCCCAGCATTTT
CDR3 protein: CASSSTLQGWDQPQHF

clone size: once
J gene: TRBJ1-2
V gene: TRBV5-6
D gene: TRBD1
CDR3 DNA: TGTGCCAGCAGCCCGGACAGGGGGGATGGCTACACCTTC
CDR3 protein: CASSPDRGDGYTF

clone size: -
J gene: TRBJ2-5
V gene: TRBV2
D gene: TRBD2
CDR3 DNA: TGTGCCAGCAGTGAAGCGCGGACTAGCAAAGAGACCCAGTACTTC
CDR3 protein: CASSEARTSKETQYF

clone size: -
J gene: TRBJ1-2
V gene: TRBV9
D gene: -
CDR3 DNA: TGTGCCAGCAGCGTTGGGGAGGGGGAAGGATATGGCTACACCTTC
CDR3 protein: CASSVGEGEGYGYTF

clone size: -
J gene: TRBJ1-2
V gene: TRBV2
D gene: TRBD1
CDR3 DNA: TGTGCCAGCAGAGGGACAGGGGGTAGACATGGCTACACCTTC
CDR3 protein: CASRGTGGRHGYTF

clone size: -
J gene: TRBJ1-2
V gene: TRBV6-1
D gene: -
CDR3 DNA: TGTGCCAGCAGTGAAGCGAGCGTTGGGGCTTTCTTC
CDR3 protein: CASSEASVGAFF

clone size: -
J gene: TRBJ1-2
V gene: TRBV19
D gene: -
CDR3 DNA: TGTGCCAGTAGGGCGGGACGGAGCAACGCCTATGGCTACACCTTC
CDR3 protein: CASRAGRSNAYGYTF

clone size: -
J gene: TRBJ2-3
V gene: TRBV28
D gene: -
CDR3 DNA: TGTGCCAGCATTAAGGAGGGTGGCACAGATACGCAGTATTTT
CDR3 protein: CASIKEGGTDTQYF

clone size: -
J gene: TRBJ1-2
V gene: TRBV9
D gene: -
CDR3 DNA: TGTGCCAGCAGCGTAGATGACATGGGCTATGGCTACACCTTC
CDR3 protein: CASSVDDMGYGYTF

clone size: -
J gene: TRBJ2-5
V gene: TRBV2
D gene: TRBD2
CDR3 DNA: TGTGCCAGCGATGTGGGGGGGGGTTTACAAGAGACCCAGTACTTC
CDR3 protein: CASDVGGGLQETQYF

clone size: once
J gene: TRBJ1-2
V gene: TRBV18
D gene: -
CDR3 DNA: TGTGCCAGCTCACCACCGGGGCAGAACTATGGCTACACCTTC
CDR3 protein: CASSPPGQNYGYTF

clone size: -
J gene: TRBJ2-3
V gene: TRBV5-1
D gene: -
CDR3 DNA: TGCGCCAGCAGCCTACAGGGTTCAAGGCCAGATACGCAGTATTTT
CDR3 protein: CASSLQGSRPDTQYF

clone size: -
J gene: TRBJ2-7
V gene: TRBV11-2
D gene: -
CDR3 DNA: TGTGCCAGCAGCTTAGATCCACAGGGCCGCGAGCAGTACTTC
CDR3 protein: CASSLDPQGREQYF

clone size: -
J gene: TRBJ1-4
V gene: TRBV5-1
D gene: TRBD1
CDR3 DNA: TGCGCCAGCAGGGAGGGACAGGGCAGAGGTTTATATGAAAAACTGTTTTTT
CDR3 protein: CASREGQGRGLYEKLFF